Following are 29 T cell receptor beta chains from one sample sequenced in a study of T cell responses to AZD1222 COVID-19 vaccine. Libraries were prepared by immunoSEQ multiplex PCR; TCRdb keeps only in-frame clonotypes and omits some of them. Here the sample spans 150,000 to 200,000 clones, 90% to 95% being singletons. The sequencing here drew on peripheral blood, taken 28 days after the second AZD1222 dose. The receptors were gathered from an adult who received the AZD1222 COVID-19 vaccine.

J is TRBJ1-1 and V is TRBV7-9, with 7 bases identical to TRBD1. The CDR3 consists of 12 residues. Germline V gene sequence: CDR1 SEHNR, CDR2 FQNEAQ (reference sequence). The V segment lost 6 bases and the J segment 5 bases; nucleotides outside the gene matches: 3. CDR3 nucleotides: TGTGCCAGCAGGAGGGGGCGGACTGAAGCTTTCTTT. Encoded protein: CASRRGRTEAFF.

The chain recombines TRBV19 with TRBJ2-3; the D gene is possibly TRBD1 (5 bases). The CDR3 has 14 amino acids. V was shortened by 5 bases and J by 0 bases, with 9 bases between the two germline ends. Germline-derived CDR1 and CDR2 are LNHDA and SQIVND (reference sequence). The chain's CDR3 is CASSGAASTDTQYF. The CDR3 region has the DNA TGTGCCAGTAGTGGGGCAGCCAGCACAGATACGCAGTATTTT.

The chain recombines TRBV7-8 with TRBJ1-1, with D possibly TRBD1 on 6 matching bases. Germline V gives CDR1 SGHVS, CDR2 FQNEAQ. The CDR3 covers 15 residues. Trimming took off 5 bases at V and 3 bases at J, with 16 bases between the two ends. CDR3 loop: CASSQQQGSYTEAFF. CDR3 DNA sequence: TGTGCCAGCAGCCAACAACAGGGATCGTACACTGAAGCTTTCTTT.

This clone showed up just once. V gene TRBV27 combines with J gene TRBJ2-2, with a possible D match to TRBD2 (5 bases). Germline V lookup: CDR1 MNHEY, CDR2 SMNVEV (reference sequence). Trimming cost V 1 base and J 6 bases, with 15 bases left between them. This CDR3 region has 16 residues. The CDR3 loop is CASSLFGIGRAGELFF. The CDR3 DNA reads TGTGCCAGCAGTTTATTCGGCATAGGGCGGGCCGGGGAGCTGTTTTTT.

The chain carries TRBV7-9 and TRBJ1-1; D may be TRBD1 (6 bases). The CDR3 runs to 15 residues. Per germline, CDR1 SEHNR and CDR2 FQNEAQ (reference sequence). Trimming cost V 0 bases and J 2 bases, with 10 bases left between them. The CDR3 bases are TGTGCCAGCAGCTTAGCCCGGACAGAAAACACTGAAGCTTTCTTT. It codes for CASSLARTENTEAFF.

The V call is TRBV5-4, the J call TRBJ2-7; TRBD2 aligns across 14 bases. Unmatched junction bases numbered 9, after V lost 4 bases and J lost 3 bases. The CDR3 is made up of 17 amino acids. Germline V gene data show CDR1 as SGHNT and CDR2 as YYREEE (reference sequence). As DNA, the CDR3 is TGTGCCAGCAGCCCCGGACTAGCGGGGGGCCAGTTCTACGAGCAGTACTTC. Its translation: CASSPGLAGGQFYEQYF. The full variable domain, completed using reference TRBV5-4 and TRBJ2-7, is ETGVTQSPTHLIKTRGQQVTLRCSSQSGHNTVSWYQQALGQGPQFIFQYYREEENGRGNFPPRFSGLQFPNYSSELNVNALELDDSALYLCASSPGLAGGQFYEQYFGPGTRLTVT.

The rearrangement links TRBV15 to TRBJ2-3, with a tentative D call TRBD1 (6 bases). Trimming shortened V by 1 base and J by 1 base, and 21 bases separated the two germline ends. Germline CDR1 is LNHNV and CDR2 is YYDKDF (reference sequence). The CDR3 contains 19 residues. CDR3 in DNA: TGTGCCACCAGCAGAGCGGCCGGGGACATTAGACGACGCACAGATACGCAGTATTTT. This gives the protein CATSRAAGDIRRRTDTQYF.

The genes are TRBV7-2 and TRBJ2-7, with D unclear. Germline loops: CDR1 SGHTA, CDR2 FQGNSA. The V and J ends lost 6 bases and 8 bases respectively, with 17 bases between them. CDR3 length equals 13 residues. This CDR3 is CASSYDLAQKQYF. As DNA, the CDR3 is TGTGCCAGCAGTTACGACTTAGCCCAAAAGCAGTACTTC. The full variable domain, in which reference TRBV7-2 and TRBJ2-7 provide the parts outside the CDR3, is GAGVSQSPSNKVTEKGKDVELRCDPISGHTALYWYRQSLGQGLEFLIYFQGNSAPDKSGLPSDRFSAERTGGSVSTLTIQRTQQEDSAVYLCASSYDLAQKQYFGPGTRLTVT.

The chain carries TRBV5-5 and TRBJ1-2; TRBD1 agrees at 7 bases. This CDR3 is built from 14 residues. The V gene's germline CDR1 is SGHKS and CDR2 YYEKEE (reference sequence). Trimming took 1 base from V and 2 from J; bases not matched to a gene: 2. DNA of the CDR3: TGTGCCAGCAGCTTGATGACAGGGAACTATGGCTACACCTTC. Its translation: CASSLMTGNYGYTF.

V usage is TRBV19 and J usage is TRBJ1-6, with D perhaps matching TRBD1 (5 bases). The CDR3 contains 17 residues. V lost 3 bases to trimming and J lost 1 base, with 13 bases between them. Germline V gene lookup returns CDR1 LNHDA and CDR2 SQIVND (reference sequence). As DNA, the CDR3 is TGTGCCAGTAGTATTCGACCCGAGGGGTCCTATAATTCACCCCTCCACTTT. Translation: CASSIRPEGSYNSPLHF.

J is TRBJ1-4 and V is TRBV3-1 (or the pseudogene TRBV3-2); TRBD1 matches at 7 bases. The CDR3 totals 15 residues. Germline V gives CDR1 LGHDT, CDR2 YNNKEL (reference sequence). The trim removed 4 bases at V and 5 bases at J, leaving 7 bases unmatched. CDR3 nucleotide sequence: TGTGCCAGCAGCCGCGGACAGGTTGACAATGAAAAACTGTTTTTT. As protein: CASSRGQVDNEKLFF.

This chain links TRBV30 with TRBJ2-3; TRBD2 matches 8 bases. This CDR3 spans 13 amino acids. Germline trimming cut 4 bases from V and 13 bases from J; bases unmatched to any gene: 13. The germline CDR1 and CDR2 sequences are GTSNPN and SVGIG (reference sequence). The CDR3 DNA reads TGTGCCTGGAATAAAGCGGGGGCGTCCGGGGAGTATTTT. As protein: CAWNKAGASGEYF.

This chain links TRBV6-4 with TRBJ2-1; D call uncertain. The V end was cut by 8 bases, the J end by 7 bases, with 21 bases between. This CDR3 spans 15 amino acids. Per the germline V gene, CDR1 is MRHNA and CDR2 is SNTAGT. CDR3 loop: CASSLRAGASNEQFF. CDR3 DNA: TGTGCCAGCTCTCTACGGGCAGGAGCCTCGAATGAGCAGTTCTTC.

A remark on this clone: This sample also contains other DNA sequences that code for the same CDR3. CDR3 coding DNA: TGTGCCAGCAGTTTCGGTGAAAAACTGTTTTTT. As protein: CASSFGEKLFF. The chain recombines TRBV12-3 or TRBV12-4 with TRBJ1-4; no firm D call. This CDR3 is 11 amino acids long. Trimming left V 3 bases short and J 7 bases short, with 3 bases between.

The CDR3 DNA reads as TGTGCCAGCAGCTTAGTCCAAGGGGGCGCCGACGGCTACACCTTC. Amino acids: CASSLVQGGADGYTF. This chain uses TRBV7-6 with TRBJ1-2, with TRBD1 matching over 7 bases. V lost 1 base, J lost 8 bases, and 10 bases stayed unmatched. Germline CDR1 SGHVS, CDR2 FNYEAQ. The CDR3 length is 15 residues. The full variable domain, with the rest looked up from reference TRBV7-6 and TRBJ1-2, is GAGVSQSPRYKVTKRGQDVALRCDPISGHVSLYWYRQALGQGPEFLTYFNYEAQQDKSGLPNDRFSAERPEGSISTLTIQRTEQRDSAMYRCASSLVQGGADGYTFGSGTRLTVV.

The CDR3 nucleotides read TGTGCCAGCGCTACAGGGATCGCGGGCGGCTACACCTTC. Encoded protein: CASATGIAGGYTF. The chain links TRBV13 to TRBJ1-2; a weak D match, TRBD1 (6 bases). Germline V lookup: CDR1 PRHDT, CDR2 FYEKMQ (reference sequence). Trimming stripped 8 bases from V and 8 bases from J, with 18 bases between. CDR3 length equals 13 residues. The complete variable domain, with remaining parts taken from reference TRBV13 and TRBJ1-2, reads AAGVIQSPRHLIKEKRETATLKCYPIPRHDTVYWYQQGPGQDPQFLISFYEKMQSDKGSIPDRFSAQQFSDYHSELNMSSLELGDSALYFCASATGIAGGYTFGSGTRLTVV.

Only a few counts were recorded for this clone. Here the CDR3 reads CASSLDMGGYTF. The CDR3 nucleotides are TGTGCCAGCAGCTTAGATATGGGAGGCTACACCTTC. V and J are TRBV13 and TRBJ1-2; D gene unclear. Trimming removed 1 base at V and 8 bases at J, with 8 bases between. The CDR3 contains 12 residues. CDR1 is PRHDT, CDR2 FYEKMQ, per germline (reference sequence).

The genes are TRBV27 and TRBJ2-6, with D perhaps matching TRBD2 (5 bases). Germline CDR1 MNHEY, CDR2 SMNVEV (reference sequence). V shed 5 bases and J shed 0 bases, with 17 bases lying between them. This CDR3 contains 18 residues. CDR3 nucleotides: TGTGCCAGCAGTCCCGGGATTACCTACTACTCTGGGGCCAACGTCCTGACTTTC. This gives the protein CASSPGITYYSGANVLTF.

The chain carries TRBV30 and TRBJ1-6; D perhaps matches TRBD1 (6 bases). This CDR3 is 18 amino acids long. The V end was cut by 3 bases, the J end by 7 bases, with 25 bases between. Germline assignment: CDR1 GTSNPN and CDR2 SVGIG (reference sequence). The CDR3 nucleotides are TGTGCCTGGAGGAAGGACCCACACAGGGAGGGGTCGAATTCACCCCTCCACTTT. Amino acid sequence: CAWRKDPHREGSNSPLHF.

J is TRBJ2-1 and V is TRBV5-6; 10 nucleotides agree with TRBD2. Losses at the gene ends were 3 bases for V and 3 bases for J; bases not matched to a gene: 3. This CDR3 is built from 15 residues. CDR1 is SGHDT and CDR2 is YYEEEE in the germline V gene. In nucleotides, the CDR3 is TGTGCCAGCAGCTCCGGGACTAGCGTCTACAATGAGCAGTTCTTC. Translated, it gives CASSSGTSVYNEQFF.

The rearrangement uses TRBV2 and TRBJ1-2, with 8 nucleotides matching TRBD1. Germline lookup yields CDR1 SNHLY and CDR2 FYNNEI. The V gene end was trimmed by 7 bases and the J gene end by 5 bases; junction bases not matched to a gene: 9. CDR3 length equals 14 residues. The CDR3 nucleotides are TGTGCCAGCACCTTGGACAGGGACTTATATGGCTACACCTTC. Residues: CASTLDRDLYGYTF.

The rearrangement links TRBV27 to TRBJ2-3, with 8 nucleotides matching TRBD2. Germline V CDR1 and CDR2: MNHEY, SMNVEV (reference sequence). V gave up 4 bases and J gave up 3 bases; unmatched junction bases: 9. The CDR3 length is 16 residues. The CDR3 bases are TGTGCCAGCAGTTCCCTGACTAGCGACGGGACAGATACGCAGTATTTT. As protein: CASSSLTSDGTDTQYF.

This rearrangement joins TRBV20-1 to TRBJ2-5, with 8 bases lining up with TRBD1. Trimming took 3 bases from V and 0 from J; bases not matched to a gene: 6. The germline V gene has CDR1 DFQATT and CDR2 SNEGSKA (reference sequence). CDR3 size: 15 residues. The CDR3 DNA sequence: TGCAGTGCTAGTCGACAGGGGCGAGACCAAGAGACCCAGTACTTC. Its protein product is CSASRQGRDQETQYF.

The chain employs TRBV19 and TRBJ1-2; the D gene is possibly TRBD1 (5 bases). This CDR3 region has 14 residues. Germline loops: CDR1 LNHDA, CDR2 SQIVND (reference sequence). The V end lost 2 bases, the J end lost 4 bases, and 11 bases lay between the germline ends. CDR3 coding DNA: TGTGCCAGTAGTATATCCGGGGCTTCCTATGGCTACACCTTC. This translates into CASSISGASYGYTF.

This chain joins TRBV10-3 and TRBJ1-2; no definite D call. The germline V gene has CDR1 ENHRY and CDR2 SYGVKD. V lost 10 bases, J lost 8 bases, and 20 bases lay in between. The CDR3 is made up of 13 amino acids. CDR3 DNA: TGTGCCACCGAAGGTGTGGGAAGTGAGGGCTACACCTTC. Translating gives CATEGVGSEGYTF.

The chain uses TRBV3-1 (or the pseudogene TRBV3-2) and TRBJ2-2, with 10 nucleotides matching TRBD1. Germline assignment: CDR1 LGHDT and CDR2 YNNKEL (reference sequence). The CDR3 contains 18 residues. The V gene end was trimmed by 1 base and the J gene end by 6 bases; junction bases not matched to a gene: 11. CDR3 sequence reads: CASSQALPGTGVPGELFF. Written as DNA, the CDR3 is TGTGCCAGCAGCCAAGCGCTACCCGGGACAGGGGTTCCCGGGGAGCTGTTTTTT.

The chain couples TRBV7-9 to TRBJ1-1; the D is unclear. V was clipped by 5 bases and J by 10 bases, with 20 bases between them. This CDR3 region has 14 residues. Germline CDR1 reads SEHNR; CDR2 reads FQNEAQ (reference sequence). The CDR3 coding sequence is TGTGCCAGCAGCCCGAGCGCAGGAGGGTCCGTAGCTTTCTTT. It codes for CASSPSAGGSVAFF. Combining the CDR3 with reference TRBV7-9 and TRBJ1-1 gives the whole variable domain DTGVSQNPRHKITKRGQNVTFRCDPISEHNRLYWYRQTLGQGPEFLTYFQNEAQLEKSRLLSDRFSAERPKGSFSTLEIQRTEQGDSAMYLCASSPSAGGSVAFFGQGTRLTVV.

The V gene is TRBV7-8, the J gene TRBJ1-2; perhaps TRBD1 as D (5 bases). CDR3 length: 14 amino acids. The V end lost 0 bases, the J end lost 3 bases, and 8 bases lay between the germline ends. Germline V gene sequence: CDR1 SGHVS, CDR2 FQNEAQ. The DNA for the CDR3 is TGTGCCAGCAGCTTAGCAGGGGTCGACTATGGCTACACCTTC. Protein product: CASSLAGVDYGYTF.

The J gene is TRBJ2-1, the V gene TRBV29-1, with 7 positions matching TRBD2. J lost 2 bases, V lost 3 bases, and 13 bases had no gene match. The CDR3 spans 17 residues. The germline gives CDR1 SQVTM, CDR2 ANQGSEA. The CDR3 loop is CSVEGIPQRGTYNEQFF. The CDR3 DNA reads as TGCAGCGTTGAGGGGATCCCCCAGCGGGGAACCTACAATGAGCAGTTCTTC.